This T cell receptor (beta chain) emerged from a study of patients and donors after allogeneic stem cell transplantation. This clonotype was seen ten or more times. The CDR3 has 14 amino acids. Germline V gene data show CDR1 as GTSNPN and CDR2 as SVGIG (reference sequence). V was shortened by 1 base and J by 8 bases, with 12 bases between the two germline ends. MiXCR, applied by TCRdb to the RT-PCR reads, yields one record per CDR3 protein. The sample carries tens of thousands of distinct CDR3 sequences, approximately 5.2% recorded once. Sequenced input: blood, either unsorted or a sorted T cell fraction (not recorded which). This clonotype originated in a human donor who was either an allogeneic HSCT recipient or a stem cell or donor lymphocyte infusion donor (not recorded which). It is not recorded whose cells these are; they may come from a transplant donor. The gene calls are TRBV30 and TRBJ1-6; tentatively, D is TRBD1 (5 bases). The CDR3 region has the DNA TGTGCCTGGAGTGGGCCGGGGACGGATTCACCCCTCCACTTT. Encoded protein: CAWSGPGTDSPLHF.